The source of this T cell receptor (beta chain) is a study of cytomegalovirus exposure and HLA in healthy donors. Both 60 Vbeta primers and 13 Jbeta primers went into the PCR. Using immunoSEQ multiplex PCR, the repertoire was profiled, and TCRdb retains in-frame clones only, with some absent. The sample contains 100,000 to 150,000 clones, 55% to 75% of which appear only once. Sequences were obtained from PBMCs. The source of this sequence is a human donor in good health.

Here the CDR3 DNA reads TGTGCCACCGGATACTTATCGGGCTACAATGAGCAGTTCTTC. Translation: CATGYLSGYNEQFF. The chain combines TRBV28 with TRBJ2-1, with D unclear. Germline CDR1 MDHEN, CDR2 SYDVKM. The CDR3 covers 14 residues. The germline V and J ends were trimmed by 10 bases and 3 bases, with 16 bases remaining between them.